These 2 T cell receptor beta chains were sequenced from one sample in a study of blood T cell repertoires in COVID-19. Sequenced by immunoSEQ multiplex PCR; TCRdb stores in-frame clones only, minus some. The sample contains some 110,000 clones, more than 80% of which appear only once. Material: peripheral blood. Every receptor here comes from a woman aged 80 or over with COVID-19, enrolled during active disease.

The V and J genes are TRBV19 and TRBJ2-5; 7 positions match TRBD1. The CDR3 totals 13 residues. V shed 8 bases and J 2 bases; nucleotides not matched to a gene: 5. CDR1 is LNHDA and CDR2 is SQIVND in the germline V gene (reference sequence). The DNA for the CDR3 is TGTGCCAGTCGCCGGGACAGTCAAGAGACCCAGTACTTC. It translates to CASRRDSQETQYF.

The CDR3 protein is CATSRSGRLGNEQFF. CDR3 DNA: TGTGCCACCAGTAGAAGCGGGAGGTTAGGGAATGAGCAGTTCTTC. This chain uses TRBV15 with TRBJ2-1; 9 nucleotides match TRBD2. Germline CDR1 LNHNV, CDR2 YYDKDF (reference sequence). Unmatched junction bases numbered 10, after V lost 6 bases and J lost 7 bases. This CDR3 region has 15 residues.